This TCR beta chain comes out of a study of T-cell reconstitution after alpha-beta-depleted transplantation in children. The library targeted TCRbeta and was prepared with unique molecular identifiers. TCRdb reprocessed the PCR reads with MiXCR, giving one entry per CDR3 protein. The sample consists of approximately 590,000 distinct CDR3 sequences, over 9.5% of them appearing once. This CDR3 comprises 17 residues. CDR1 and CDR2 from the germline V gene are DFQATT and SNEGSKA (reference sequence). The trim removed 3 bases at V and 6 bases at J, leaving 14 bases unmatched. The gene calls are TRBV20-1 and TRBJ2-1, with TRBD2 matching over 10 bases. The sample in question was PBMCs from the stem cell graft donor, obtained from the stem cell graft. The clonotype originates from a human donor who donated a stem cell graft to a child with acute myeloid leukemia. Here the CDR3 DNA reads TGCAGTGCTAGGTCCCTCGGAGCGGGAGGGAACATCAATGAGCAGTTCTTC. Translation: CSARSLGAGGNINEQFF.